Described below is a single TCR beta chain sequence and its context. Germline V gene lookup returns CDR1 LGHDT and CDR2 YNNKEL (reference sequence). This CDR3 region has 16 residues. Unmatched junction bases numbered 8, after V lost 1 base and J lost 7 bases. Per the authors' pipeline: Estimated nucleated cell counts came from reference gene primer amplification. Profiling relied on immunoSEQ multiplex PCR, and the TCRdb table lists in-frame clones only, not all of them. V, J and clone size are those of that table, while D and trimming were read from the DNA. The sample yields under 150,000 clones, about 88% seen once. This sample was taken from a study of blood T cell repertoires in COVID-19. Overall study: Acute and convalescent COVID-19 samples came from the United States, Italy and Spain. T cells, B-cell-depleted T cells, or PBMCs provided the cDNA or gDNA that served as material.

The receptor comes from a human donor in a cohort sampled during active COVID-19. The V gene is TRBV3-1 (or the pseudogene TRBV3-2), the J gene TRBJ2-1; 9 positions match TRBD2. Sequenced material: peripheral blood. The CDR3 region is CASSQVLAGGPNEQFF. The CDR3 nucleotides are TGTGCCAGCAGCCAAGTTTTGGCGGGAGGGCCAAATGAGCAGTTCTTC.